The entry below describes one TCR beta chain. The data were produced by immunoSEQ multiplex PCR, yet TCRdb's version contains in-frame clones alone and is incomplete. Of a few thousand clones listed, approximately 70% are singletons. Looked up from germline, CDR1 is GTSNPN and CDR2 is SVGIG (reference sequence). This CDR3 has 15 amino acids. Trimming removed 1 base at V and 2 bases at J, with 12 bases between. This sample was included in a study of immune characteristics of hereditary and idiopathic chronic pancreatitis. Total pancreatectomy with islet autotransplantation was the source of the chronic pancreatitis pancreas tissue.

This chain links TRBV30 with TRBJ1-5; possibly TRBD1 for D (5 bases). What was sequenced was pancreas tissue with hereditary chronic pancreatitis. The TCR was taken from a human donor with chronic pancreatitis. DNA of the CDR3: TGTGCCTGGAGTGCCGGGGGGGTAGGCAATCAGCCCCAGCATTTT. It yields the protein CAWSAGGVGNQPQHF.